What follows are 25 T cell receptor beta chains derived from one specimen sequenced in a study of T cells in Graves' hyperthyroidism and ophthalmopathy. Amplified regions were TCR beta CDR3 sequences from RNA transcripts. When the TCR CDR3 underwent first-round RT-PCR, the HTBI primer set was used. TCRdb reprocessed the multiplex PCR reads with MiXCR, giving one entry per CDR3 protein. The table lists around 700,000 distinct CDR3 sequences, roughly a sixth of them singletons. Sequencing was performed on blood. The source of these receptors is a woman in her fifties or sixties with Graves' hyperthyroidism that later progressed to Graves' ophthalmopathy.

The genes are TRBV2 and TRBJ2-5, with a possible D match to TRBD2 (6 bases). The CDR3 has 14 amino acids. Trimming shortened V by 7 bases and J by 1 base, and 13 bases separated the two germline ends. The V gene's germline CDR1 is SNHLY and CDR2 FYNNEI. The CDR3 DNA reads TGTGCCAGCAATGATCGGGGGATCCAAGAGACCCAGTACTTC. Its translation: CASNDRGIQETQYF.

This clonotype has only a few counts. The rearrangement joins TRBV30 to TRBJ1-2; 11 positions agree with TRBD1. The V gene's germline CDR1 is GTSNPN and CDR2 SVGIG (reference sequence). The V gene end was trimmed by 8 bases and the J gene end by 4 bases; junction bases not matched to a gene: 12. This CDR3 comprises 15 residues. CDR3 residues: CASSIGTGGAYGYTF. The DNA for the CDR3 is TGTGCCAGTAGTATCGGGACAGGGGGGGCCTATGGCTACACCTTC.

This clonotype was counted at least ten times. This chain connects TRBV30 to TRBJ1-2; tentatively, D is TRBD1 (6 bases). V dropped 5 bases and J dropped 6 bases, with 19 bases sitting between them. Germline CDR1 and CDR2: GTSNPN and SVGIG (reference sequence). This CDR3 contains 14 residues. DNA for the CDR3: TGTGCCTGGGTGAGGGGGACCTCGGCGGATGGCTACACCTTC. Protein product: CAWVRGTSADGYTF.

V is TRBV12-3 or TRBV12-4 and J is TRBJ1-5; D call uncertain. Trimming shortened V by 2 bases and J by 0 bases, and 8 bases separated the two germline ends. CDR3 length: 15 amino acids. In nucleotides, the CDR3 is TGTGCCAGCAGTTTACATGGGAGTAGCAATCAGCCCCAGCATTTT. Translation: CASSLHGSSNQPQHF.

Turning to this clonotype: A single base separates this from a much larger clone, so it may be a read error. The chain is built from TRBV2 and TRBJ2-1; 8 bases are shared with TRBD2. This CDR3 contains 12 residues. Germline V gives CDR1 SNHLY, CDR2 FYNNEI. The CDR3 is CTSSGSYNEQFF. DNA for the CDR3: TGTACCAGCAGCGGGAGCTACAATGAGCAGTTCTTC.

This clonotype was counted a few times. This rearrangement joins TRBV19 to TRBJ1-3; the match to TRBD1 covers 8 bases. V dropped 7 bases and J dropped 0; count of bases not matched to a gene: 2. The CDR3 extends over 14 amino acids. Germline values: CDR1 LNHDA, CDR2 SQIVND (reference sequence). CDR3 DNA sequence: TGTGCCAGTACCGACAGGGGCTCTGGAAACACCATATATTTT. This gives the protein CASTDRGSGNTIYF.

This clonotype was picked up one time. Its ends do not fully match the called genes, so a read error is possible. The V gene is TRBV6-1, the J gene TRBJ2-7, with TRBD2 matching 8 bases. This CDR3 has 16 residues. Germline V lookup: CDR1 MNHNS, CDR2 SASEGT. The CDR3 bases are TGTGCCAGCAGCCGACAGCGGGAGAGCCCCTCCAACGAGCAGTACTTC. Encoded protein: CASSRQRESPSNEQYF.

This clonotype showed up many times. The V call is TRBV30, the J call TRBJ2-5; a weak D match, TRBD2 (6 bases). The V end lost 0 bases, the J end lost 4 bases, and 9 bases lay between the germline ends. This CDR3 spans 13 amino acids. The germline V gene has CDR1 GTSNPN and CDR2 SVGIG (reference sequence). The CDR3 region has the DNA TGTGCCTGGAGTGTTGTGGGAGGAGAGACCCAGTACTTC. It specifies CAWSVVGGETQYF. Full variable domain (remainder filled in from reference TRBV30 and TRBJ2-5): SQTIHQWPATLVQPVGSPLSLECTVEGTSNPNLYWYRQAAGRGLQLLFYSVGIGQISSEVPQNLSASRPQDRQFILSSKKLLLSDSGFYLCAWSVVGGETQYFGPGTRLLVL.

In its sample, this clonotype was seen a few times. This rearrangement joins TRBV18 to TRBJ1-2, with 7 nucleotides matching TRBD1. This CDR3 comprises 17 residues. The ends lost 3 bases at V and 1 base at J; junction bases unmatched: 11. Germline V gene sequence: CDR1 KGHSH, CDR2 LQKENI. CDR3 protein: CASSPPGTAKLNYGYTF. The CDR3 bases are TGTGCCAGCTCACCCCCCGGGACAGCCAAACTTAACTATGGCTACACCTTC.

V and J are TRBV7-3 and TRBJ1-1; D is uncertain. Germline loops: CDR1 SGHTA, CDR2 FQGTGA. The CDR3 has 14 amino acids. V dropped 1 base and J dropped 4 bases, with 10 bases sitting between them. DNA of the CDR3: TGTGCCAGCAGCTTAATGCCAACCCGCACTGAAGCTTTCTTT. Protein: CASSLMPTRTEAFF.

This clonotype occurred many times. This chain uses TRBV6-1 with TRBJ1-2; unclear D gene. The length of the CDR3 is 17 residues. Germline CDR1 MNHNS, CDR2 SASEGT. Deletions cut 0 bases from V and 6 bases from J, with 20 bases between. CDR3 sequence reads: CASSEAVLRRIYHGYTF. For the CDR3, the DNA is TGTGCCAGCAGTGAAGCGGTTTTGAGGAGGATTTACCATGGCTACACCTTC.

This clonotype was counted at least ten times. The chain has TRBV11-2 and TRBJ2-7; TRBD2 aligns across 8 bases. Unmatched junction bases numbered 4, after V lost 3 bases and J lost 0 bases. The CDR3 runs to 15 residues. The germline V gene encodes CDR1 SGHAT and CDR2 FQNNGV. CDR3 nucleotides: TGTGCCAGCAGCTTTAGCGGGGATAGCTCCTACGAGCAGTACTTC. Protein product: CASSFSGDSSYEQYF. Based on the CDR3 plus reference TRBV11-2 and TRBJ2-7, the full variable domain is EAGVAQSPRYKIIEKRQSVAFWCNPISGHATLYWYQQILGQGPKLLIQFQNNGVVDDSQLPKDRFSAERLKGVDSTLKIQPAKLEDSAVYLCASSFSGDSSYEQYFGPGTRLTVT.

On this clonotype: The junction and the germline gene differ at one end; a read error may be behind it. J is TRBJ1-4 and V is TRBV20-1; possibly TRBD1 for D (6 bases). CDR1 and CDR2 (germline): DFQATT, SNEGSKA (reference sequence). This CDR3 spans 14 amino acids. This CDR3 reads CSASGSGAGEKLLF. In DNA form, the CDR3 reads TGCAGTGCGAGCGGCTCAGGGGCAGGTGAAAAACTGCTTTTT.

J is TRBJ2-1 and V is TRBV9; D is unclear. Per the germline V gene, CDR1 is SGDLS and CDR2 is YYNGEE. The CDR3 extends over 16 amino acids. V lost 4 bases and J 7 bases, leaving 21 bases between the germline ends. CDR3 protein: CASSSPLRPDGNEQFF. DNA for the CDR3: TGTGCCAGCAGCTCCCCTCTAAGGCCGGATGGGAATGAGCAGTTCTTC.

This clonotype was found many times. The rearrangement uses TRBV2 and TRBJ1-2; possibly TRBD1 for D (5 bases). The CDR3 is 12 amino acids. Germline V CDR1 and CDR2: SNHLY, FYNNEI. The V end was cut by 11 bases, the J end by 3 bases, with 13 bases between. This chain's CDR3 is CASSGGYYGYTF. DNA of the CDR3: TGTGCCTCCTCGGGGGGATACTATGGCTACACCTTC.

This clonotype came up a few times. CDR3 protein: CSASPSGGGISTDTQYF. CDR3 DNA sequence: TGCAGTGCTAGCCCGTCCGGGGGGGGAATTAGCACAGATACGCAGTATTTT. The J gene is TRBJ2-3, the V gene TRBV20-1; 8 positions match TRBD2. CDR3 length: 17 amino acids. The junction had 11 bases not matched to a gene; V was cut back by 3 bases and J by 0 bases. Germline V lookup: CDR1 DFQATT, CDR2 SNEGSKA (reference sequence).

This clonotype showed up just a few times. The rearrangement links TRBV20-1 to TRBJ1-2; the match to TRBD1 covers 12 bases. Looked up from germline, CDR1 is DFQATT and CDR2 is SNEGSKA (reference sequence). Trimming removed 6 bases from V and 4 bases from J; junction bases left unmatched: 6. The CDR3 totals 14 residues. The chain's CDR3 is CSAGDRGRGYGYTF. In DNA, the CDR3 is TGCAGTGCGGGGGACAGGGGGCGCGGCTATGGCTACACCTTC.

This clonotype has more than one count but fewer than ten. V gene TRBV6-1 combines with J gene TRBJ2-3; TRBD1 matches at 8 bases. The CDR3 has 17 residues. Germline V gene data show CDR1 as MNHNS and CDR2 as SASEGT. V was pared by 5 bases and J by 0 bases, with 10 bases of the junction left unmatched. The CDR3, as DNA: TGTGCCAGCAGTCGAACCCGGACAGGGCTGAGCACAGATACGCAGTATTTT. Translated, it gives CASSRTRTGLSTDTQYF.

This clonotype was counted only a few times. The CDR3 here is CASSDPSGTSTDTQYF. CDR3 DNA sequence: TGTGCCAGCAGTGACCCCTCCGGGACTAGCACAGATACGCAGTATTTT. The rearrangement links TRBV25-1 to TRBJ2-3, with TRBD2 as a possible D gene (6 bases). This CDR3 contains 16 residues. Germline V CDR1 and CDR2: MGHDK, SYGVNS. The V end was cut by 3 bases, the J end by 0 bases, with 13 bases between.

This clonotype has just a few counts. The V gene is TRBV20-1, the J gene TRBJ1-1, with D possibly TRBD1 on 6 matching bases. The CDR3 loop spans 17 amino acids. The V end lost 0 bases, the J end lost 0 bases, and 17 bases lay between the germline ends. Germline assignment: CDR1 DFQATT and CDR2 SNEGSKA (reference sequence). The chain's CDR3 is CSARDPVSGHVNTEAFF. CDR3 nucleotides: TGCAGTGCTAGAGATCCCGTGTCGGGACACGTGAACACTGAAGCTTTCTTT.

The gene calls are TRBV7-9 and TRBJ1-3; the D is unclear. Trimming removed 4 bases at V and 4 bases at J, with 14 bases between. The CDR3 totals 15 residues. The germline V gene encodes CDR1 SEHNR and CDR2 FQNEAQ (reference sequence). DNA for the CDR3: TGTGCCAGCAGCTCGAATCCGGGGTGGGGAAACACCATATATTTT. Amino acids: CASSSNPGWGNTIYF.

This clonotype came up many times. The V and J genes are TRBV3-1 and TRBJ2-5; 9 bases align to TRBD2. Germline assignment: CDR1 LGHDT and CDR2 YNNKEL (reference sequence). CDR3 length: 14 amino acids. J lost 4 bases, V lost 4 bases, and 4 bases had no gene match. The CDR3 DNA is TGTGCCAGCAGCCCGCGGGGGGGTGGAGAGACCCAGTACTTC. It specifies CASSPRGGGETQYF.

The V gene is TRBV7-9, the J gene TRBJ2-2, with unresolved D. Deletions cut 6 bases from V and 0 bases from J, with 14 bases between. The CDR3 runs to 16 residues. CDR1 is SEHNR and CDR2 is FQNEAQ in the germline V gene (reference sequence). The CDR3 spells CASRDLTSPNTGELFF. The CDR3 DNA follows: TGTGCCAGCAGGGACCTCACAAGCCCGAACACCGGGGAGCTGTTTTTT.

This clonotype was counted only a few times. CDR3 residues: CASRNGLAVGETQYF. CDR3 sequence (DNA): TGTGCCAGTAGGAATGGCCTAGCGGTTGGAGAGACCCAGTACTTC. This chain uses TRBV19 with TRBJ2-5; TRBD2 aligns across 7 bases. The germline gives CDR1 LNHDA, CDR2 SQIVND (reference sequence). The CDR3 is 15 residues long. After removal of 6 bases from V and 4 bases from J, the junction contained 11 bases not matched to a gene.

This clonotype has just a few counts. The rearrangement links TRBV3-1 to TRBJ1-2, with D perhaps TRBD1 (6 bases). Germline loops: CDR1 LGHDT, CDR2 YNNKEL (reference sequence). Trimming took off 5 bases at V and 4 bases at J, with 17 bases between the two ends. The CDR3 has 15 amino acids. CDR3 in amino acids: CASSSRDRISYGYTF. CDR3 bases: TGTGCCAGCAGCTCCCGCGACAGGATATCCTATGGCTACACCTTC.